These 19 T cell receptor beta chains were sequenced from one sample in a study of OX40 agonist ivuxolimab in advanced cancers. TCRdb's copy holds only in-frame clones and misses some; the assay was immunoSEQ multiplex PCR. The table records roughly 50,000 clones, more than 85% of them present only once. This specimen consisted of CD4+ or CD8+ T cells sorted from blood, obtained in a trial of the OX40 agonist ivuxolimab. The receptors derive from an adult with an advanced solid tumor such as melanoma, head and neck, liver or kidney cancer.

This clone was counted a single time. The V call is TRBV5-1, the J call TRBJ1-5, with D perhaps TRBD1 (5 bases). Trimming took off 0 bases at V and 1 base at J, with 8 bases between the two ends. Germline V gives CDR1 SGHRS, CDR2 YFSETQ. This CDR3 region has 15 residues. Here the CDR3 DNA reads TGCGCCAGCAGCTTGGCAGGGTCAAGCAATCAGCCCCAGCATTTT. Translated, it gives CASSLAGSSNQPQHF.

This clone has only one observation. This chain connects TRBV6-1 to TRBJ2-2; TRBD1 might be the D (7 bases). V was pared by 6 bases and J by 3 bases, with 11 bases between. There are 14 residues in the CDR3. Germline CDR1 reads MNHNS; CDR2 reads SASEGT. CDR3 region: CASREGADTGELFF. CDR3 coding DNA: TGTGCCAGCAGGGAGGGGGCGGACACCGGGGAGCTGTTTTTT.

This chain joins TRBV27 and TRBJ1-5; D remains ambiguous. The CDR3 runs 16 residues. The germline V and J ends were trimmed by 0 bases and 0 bases, with 9 bases remaining between them. In germline, CDR1 is MNHEY, CDR2 SMNVEV (reference sequence). CDR3 amino acids: CASSLSGGTSNQPQHF. The CDR3 nucleotides read TGTGCCAGCAGTTTATCGGGCGGTACTAGCAATCAGCCCCAGCATTTT.

The V and J genes are TRBV9 and TRBJ2-5; D could derive from TRBD1 or TRBD2 (6 bases each). V lost 3 bases, J lost 2 bases, and 17 bases lay in between. CDR1 is SGDLS, CDR2 YYNGEE, per germline. There are 16 residues in the CDR3. CDR3 amino acids: CASSARPLGGQETQYF. DNA for the CDR3: TGTGCCAGCAGCGCACGTCCCTTAGGGGGGCAAGAGACCCAGTACTTC.

This clone was detected only once. This chain links TRBV6-6 with TRBJ1-2; D is undetermined. Germline CDR1 and CDR2: MNHNY and SVGAGI (reference sequence). V was clipped by 7 bases and J by 3 bases, with 15 bases between them. This CDR3 comprises 14 residues. The DNA for the CDR3 is TGTGCCAGCAATTGGGCGGAGCCCGACTATGGCTACACCTTC. It is translated as CASNWAEPDYGYTF.

This clone was counted a single time. The chain couples TRBV12-5 to TRBJ1-3; D remains ambiguous. This CDR3 has 16 residues. Looked up from germline, CDR1 is LGHNT and CDR2 is FRNRAP. Between the trimmed V and J ends, which lost 7 bases and 0 bases, there was a span of 16 bases. The CDR3 DNA is TGTGCTAGTGACCAAGACGGACGGAACTCTGGAAACACCATATATTTT. Its translation is CASDQDGRNSGNTIYF.

This chain links TRBV6-1 with TRBJ2-7; maybe TRBD2 (5 bases). Trimming shortened V by 10 bases and J by 1 base, and 17 bases separated the two germline ends. This CDR3 is 14 amino acids long. Germline CDR1 MNHNS, CDR2 SASEGT. CDR3 sequence reads: CAIRAGLGSYEQYF. DNA of the CDR3: TGTGCCATCAGAGCTGGACTCGGTTCCTACGAGCAGTACTTC.

V usage is TRBV5-1 and J usage is TRBJ2-5, with D possibly being TRBD1 or TRBD2 (5 bases each). Near its end, the DNA agrees better with TRBJ2-7, so the J call may be wrong. CDR1 SGHRS and CDR2 YFSETQ come from the germline V gene. This CDR3 region has 14 residues. The CDR3 DNA sequence: TGCGCCAGCAGCTTCTCCGGGGCCTCCTACGAGCAGTACTTC. Its translation is CASSFSGASYEQYF.

Turning to this clone: Likely a read error: the CDR3 ends without its conserved phenylalanine or tryptophan. This chain joins TRBV2 and TRBJ2-7; D not resolved. CDR1 and CDR2 from the germline V gene are SNHLY and FYNNEI. CDR3 length: 13 amino acids. With 4 bases removed from V and 6 bases from J, the gap between germline ends came to 13 bases. Here the CDR3 reads CASSVGPYGEQYL. The CDR3 DNA sequence: TGTGCCAGCAGTGTAGGACCCTATGGCGAGCAGTACCTC.

This chain links TRBV4-1 with TRBJ2-2; a weak D match, TRBD1 (6 bases). Trimming removed 1 base at V and 3 bases at J, with 12 bases between. CDR1 is MGHRA and CDR2 is YSYEKL in the germline V gene. This CDR3 has 16 amino acids. The chain's CDR3 is CASSQVGGHYTGELFF. CDR3 coding DNA: TGCGCCAGCAGCCAAGTAGGGGGACACTACACCGGGGAGCTGTTTTTT.

The chain is built from TRBV7-3 and TRBJ2-7; TRBD1 agrees at 10 bases. CDR3 length: 15 amino acids. The J segment lost 2 bases and the V segment lost 5 bases, leaving 6 bases of the junction unmatched. Germline lookup yields CDR1 SGHTA and CDR2 FQGTGA. This CDR3 is CASSLRQGAPYEQYF. The DNA for the CDR3 is TGTGCCAGCAGCCTTCGACAGGGGGCCCCCTACGAGCAGTACTTC.

The V and J genes are TRBV28 and TRBJ2-7; 8 nucleotides align to TRBD2. The junction had 12 bases not matched to a gene; V was cut back by 8 bases and J by 3 bases. The CDR3 is 15 amino acids. Germline CDR1 and CDR2: MDHEN and SYDVKM. CDR3 bases: TGTGCCAGCCTTCCCCGACTAGCGCTAAACTACGAGCAGTACTTC. Protein sequence: CASLPRLALNYEQYF.

The V call is TRBV19, the J call TRBJ2-5; TRBD1 or TRBD2 may be the D gene (5 bases each). This CDR3 is 17 amino acids long. The germline V gene has CDR1 LNHDA and CDR2 SQIVND (reference sequence). V was pared by 5 bases and J by 4 bases, with 23 bases between. The CDR3 DNA follows: TGTGCCAGTAGTCCTCGATATAGGGACCCAACGGGAGAGACCCAGTACTTC. It is translated as CASSPRYRDPTGETQYF.

The rearrangement joins TRBV19 to TRBJ2-7; maybe TRBD2 (6 bases). From germline, CDR1 is LNHDA and CDR2 SQIVND (reference sequence). V was clipped by 3 bases and J by 4 bases, with 16 bases between them. This CDR3 has 15 residues. The CDR3 DNA reads as TGTGCCAGTAGTATTCGAGGAGGGTCCGGGTACGAGCAGTACTTC. This sequence encodes CASSIRGGSGYEQYF.

The genes are TRBV5-1 and TRBJ2-2; 7 bases fit TRBD2. Germline CDR1 SGHRS, CDR2 YFSETQ. CDR3 size: 14 residues. V lost 10 bases, J lost 0 bases, and 6 bases stayed unmatched. CDR3 region: CASSGNANTGELFF. The CDR3 nucleotides are TGCGCCTCTAGCGGAAACGCGAACACCGGGGAGCTGTTTTTT. Variable domain in full (rest from reference TRBV5-1 and TRBJ2-2): KAGVTQTPRYLIKTRGQQVTLSCSPISGHRSVSWYQQTPGQGLQFLFEYFSETQRNKGNFPGRFSGRQFSNSRSEMNVSTLELGDSALYLCASSGNANTGELFFGEGSRLTVL.

V gene TRBV10-2 combines with J gene TRBJ2-7, with TRBD2 identical over 8 bases. In germline, CDR1 is WSHSY, CDR2 SAAADI. V trimming: 5 bases; J trimming: 3 bases; junction bases outside the gene matches: 12. The CDR3 runs 16 residues. As DNA, the CDR3 is TGCGCCAGCAGTTTATTTAGCGGGGAGCGAGACTACGAGCAGTACTTC. Protein: CASSLFSGERDYEQYF.

The chain is built from TRBV5-6 and TRBJ2-7; unclear D gene. Germline CDR1 and CDR2: SGHDT and YYEEEE. The length of the CDR3 is 12 residues. The V and J ends lost 0 bases and 9 bases respectively, with 10 bases between them. CDR3 loop: CASSLGQSVQYF. CDR3 nucleotides: TGTGCCAGCAGCTTGGGGCAGTCGGTGCAGTACTTC.

V gene TRBV2 combines with J gene TRBJ2-2, with no clear D. The V end was cut by 4 bases, the J end by 6 bases, with 9 bases between. The CDR3 consists of 13 residues. CDR1 is SNHLY, CDR2 FYNNEI, per germline. The CDR3 DNA is TGTGCCAGCAGTGCTTACGTCCCCGGGGAGCTGTTTTTT. It specifies CASSAYVPGELFF.

This chain connects TRBV28 to TRBJ2-5; TRBD2 aligns across 12 bases. This CDR3 comprises 17 residues. Germline assignment: CDR1 MDHEN and CDR2 SYDVKM. The V segment lost 2 bases and the J segment 4 bases; nucleotides outside the gene matches: 8. This chain's CDR3 is CASSLRALAGGRETQYF. The CDR3 DNA reads as TGTGCCAGCAGTTTAAGGGCACTAGCGGGAGGACGAGAGACCCAGTACTTC.